Sequencing of this T cell receptor (beta chain) was carried out in a study of blood T cell repertoires in COVID-19. In the study overall: Specimens from acute and convalescent COVID-19 originated in the United States, Italy and Spain. PBMCs, B-cell-depleted T cells, or T cells were the source of the cDNA or gDNA that made up the material.

J was trimmed by 5 bases and V by 2 bases; bases with no gene match: 6. This CDR3 contains 14 residues. Germline V lookup: CDR1 SQVTM, CDR2 ANQGSEA. Original processing notes: Counts of nucleated cells, estimated from reference gene primer amplification, were obtained. Libraries were prepared by immunoSEQ multiplex PCR; TCRdb keeps only in-frame clonotypes and omits some of them. V, J and clone size are taken as reported in that table, and D and trimming were inferred from the DNA itself. Among 130,000 to 150,000 clones listed, 80% to 90% were seen once. This chain links TRBV29-1 with TRBJ2-3, with 8 bases matching TRBD1. This clonotype originated in a woman between 50 and 59 years old with acute or convalescent COVID-19. The sequenced sample was peripheral blood. In DNA, the CDR3 is TGCAGCGTTGAACAGGGGGCGCGGATAGATACGCAGTATTTT. This encodes CSVEQGARIDTQYF.